The next 13 T cell receptor beta chains were all read from a single sample in a study of OX40 agonist ivuxolimab in advanced cancers. Measured with immunoSEQ multiplex PCR; TCRdb has only the in-frame clones, and not every one. The sample carries fewer than 90,000 clones, 87% recorded once. The specimen was CD4+ or CD8+ T cells sorted from blood, collected in a trial of the OX40 agonist ivuxolimab. The receptors here all came from an adult with an advanced solid tumor such as melanoma, head and neck, liver or kidney cancer.

The chain joins TRBV6-4 to TRBJ1-1, with D possibly matching TRBD1 (6 bases). The V gene's germline CDR1 is MRHNA and CDR2 SNTAGT. The CDR3 covers 15 residues. The V end lost 4 bases, the J end lost 3 bases, and 15 bases lay between the germline ends. Written as DNA, the CDR3 is TGTGCCAGCAGTGGAGGGGGTTCGAGCGACACTGAAGCTTTCTTT. It yields the protein CASSGGGSSDTEAFF.

This clone was detected once. The chain couples TRBV5-1 to TRBJ2-3; 9 bases line up with TRBD2. The CDR3 runs 15 residues. Unmatched junction bases numbered 3, after V lost 2 bases and J lost 2 bases. Germline assignment: CDR1 SGHRS and CDR2 YFSETQ. The DNA of the CDR3 is TGCGCCAGCAGCTTTAGCGGGGGAATCACAGATACGCAGTATTTT. Amino acid sequence: CASSFSGGITDTQYF.

V usage is TRBV4-2 and J usage is TRBJ2-7, with D unresolved. The germline V gene encodes CDR1 LGHNA and CDR2 YNFKEQ. This CDR3 comprises 14 residues. V lost 0 bases and J lost 7, with 13 bases in between. For the CDR3, the DNA is TGTGCCAGCAGCCAAGATCGCAGCCTAGGGGAGCAGTACTTC. Its translation is CASSQDRSLGEQYF.

This rearrangement joins TRBV6-7 to TRBJ2-1, with D perhaps matching TRBD1 (5 bases). TRBV6-7 is placed among ORFs of uncertain function. Deletions cut 6 bases from V and 4 bases from J, with 16 bases between. The CDR3 has 15 residues. The CDR3 DNA reads TGTGCCAGCAGAACCTGTCGAAAGGGGTACAATGAGCAGTTCTTC. Protein: CASRTCRKGYNEQFF.

This chain links TRBV19 with TRBJ2-7; D is unresolved. Germline V gene data show CDR1 as LNHDA and CDR2 as SQIVND (reference sequence). This CDR3 is 14 amino acids long. V lost 1 base and J 0 bases, leaving 7 bases between the germline ends. CDR3 region: CASSIAGNSYEQYF. CDR3 sequence (DNA): TGTGCCAGTAGTATAGCTGGCAACTCCTACGAGCAGTACTTC.

The gene calls are TRBV7-2 and TRBJ2-5; 12 nucleotides align to TRBD2. The length of the CDR3 is 15 residues. The germline V gene has CDR1 SGHTA and CDR2 FQGNSA. V lost 1 base and J lost 7; bases outside the gene matches: 4. In DNA, the CDR3 is TGTGCCAGCAGCTTAGGACTAGCGGGAGTGGGGACCCAGTACTTC. Protein: CASSLGLAGVGTQYF.

This clone was recorded a few times. The chain is built from TRBV12-2 and TRBJ1-4; the table calls TRBD1, which could not be checked here. TRBV12-2 is a pseudogene. The CDR3 totals 15 residues. CDR3 protein: CASRLGGHTREKLFF. DNA for the CDR3: TGTGCAAGTCGCTTAGGGGGACATACCAGGGAAAAACTGTTTTTT.

This clone was counted a single time. The J gene is TRBJ2-1, the V gene TRBV5-6, with TRBD2 matching 9 bases. The CDR3 spans 14 residues. With 4 bases clipped from V and 2 bases from J, the junction kept 1 base outside the gene matches. Looked up from germline, CDR1 is SGHDT and CDR2 is YYEEEE. As DNA, the CDR3 is TGTGCCAGCAGCGTAGCGGGAGCCTACAATGAGCAGTTCTTC. Encoded protein: CASSVAGAYNEQFF.

This chain connects TRBV18 to TRBJ1-6, with D possibly matching TRBD1 (5 bases). Trimming cost V 3 bases and J 7 bases, with 13 bases left between them. Germline-derived CDR1 and CDR2 are KGHSH and LQKENI. The CDR3 covers 15 residues. The CDR3 is CASSPYGTMNSPLHF. DNA for the CDR3: TGTGCCAGCTCACCGTATGGGACCATGAATTCACCCCTCCACTTT. Drawing the rest from reference TRBV18 and TRBJ1-6, the complete variable domain is NAGVMQNPRHLVRRRGQEARLRCSPMKGHSHVYWYRQLPEEGLKFMVYLQKENIIDESGMPKERFSAEFPKEGPSILRIQQVVRGDSAAYFCASSPYGTMNSPLHFGNGTRLTVT.

V is TRBV5-1 and J is TRBJ2-1, with D unresolved. The V end was cut by 0 bases, the J end by 8 bases, with 15 bases between. The CDR3 loop spans 15 amino acids. CDR1 is SGHRS and CDR2 is YFSETQ in the germline V gene. This chain's CDR3 is CASSLESRAVDEQFF. Written as DNA, the CDR3 is TGCGCCAGCAGCTTGGAGTCTAGGGCCGTGGATGAGCAGTTCTTC. Full variable domain (outside the CDR3, taken from reference TRBV5-1 and TRBJ2-1): KAGVTQTPRYLIKTRGQQVTLSCSPISGHRSVSWYQQTPGQGLQFLFEYFSETQRNKGNFPGRFSGRQFSNSRSEMNVSTLELGDSALYLCASSLESRAVDEQFFGPGTRLTVL.

The rearrangement uses TRBV6-1 and TRBJ1-2; D is undetermined. This CDR3 is built from 11 residues. Deletions cut 7 bases from V and 2 bases from J, with 5 bases between. CDR1 and CDR2 from the germline V gene are MNHNS and SASEGT. DNA of the CDR3: TGTGCCAGCAACCAGAACTATGGCTACACCTTC. It is translated as CASNQNYGYTF.

V gene TRBV5-5 combines with J gene TRBJ2-7; D gene ambiguous. This CDR3 is 14 amino acids long. Germline CDR1 and CDR2: SGHKS and YYEKEE (reference sequence). V shed 0 bases and J shed 2 bases, with 9 bases lying between them. The CDR3 region has the DNA TGTGCCAGCAGCTTGGTTAGATTCGCCTACGAGCAGTACTTC. It translates to CASSLVRFAYEQYF.

The sample holds a few counts of this clone. V and J are TRBV7-9 and TRBJ2-1, with a possible D match to TRBD2 (6 bases). The CDR3 contains 13 residues. Looked up from germline, CDR1 is SEHNR and CDR2 is FQNEAQ (reference sequence). Trimming cost V 4 bases and J 10 bases, with 14 bases left between them. The CDR3 reads CASSSSGLSEQFF. The CDR3 DNA sequence: TGTGCCAGCAGCTCCAGCGGGCTAAGCGAGCAGTTCTTC.